The clone carrying this TCR beta chain ranks as medium-sized. Three rounds of nested PCR, following a modified ARM-PCR protocol, produced the TCRbeta library. TCRdb reprocessed the multiplex PCR reads with MiXCR, giving one entry per CDR3 protein. The sample includes around 140,000 distinct CDR3 sequences, around 67% of them seen just once. V shed 0 bases and J shed 8 bases, with 7 bases lying between them. This CDR3 region has 13 residues. Looked up from germline, CDR1 is SGHAT and CDR2 is FQNNGV. This sample's RNA came from whole unsorted tissue. The record originates from a study of tumor and adjacent non-tumor tissue in lung cancer.

This chain uses TRBV11-2 with TRBJ2-2; D gene ambiguous. Sequencing input: lung tumor tissue. The sequence came from a man in his 60s with small cell lung cancer. The CDR3 DNA is TGTGCCAGCAGCTTAGATAGAGCTGGGGAGCTGTTTTTT. It encodes CASSLDRAGELFF.